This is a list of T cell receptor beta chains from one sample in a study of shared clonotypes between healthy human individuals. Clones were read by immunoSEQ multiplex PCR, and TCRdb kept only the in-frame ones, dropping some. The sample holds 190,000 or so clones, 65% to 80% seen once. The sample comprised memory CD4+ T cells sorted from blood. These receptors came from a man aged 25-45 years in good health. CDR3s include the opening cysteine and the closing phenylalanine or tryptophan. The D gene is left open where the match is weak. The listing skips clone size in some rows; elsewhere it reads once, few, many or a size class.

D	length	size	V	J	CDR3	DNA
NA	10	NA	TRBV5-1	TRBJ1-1	CASGNTEAFF	TGCGCCAGTGGGAATACTGAAGCTTTCTTT
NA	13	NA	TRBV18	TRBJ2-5	CASSPGIGETQYF	TGTGCCAGCTCACCAGGGATTGGGGAGACCCAGTACTTC
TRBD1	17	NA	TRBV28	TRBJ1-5	CASSLIRGQGSNQPQHF	TGTGCCAGCAGTTTGATAAGGGGACAGGGTAGCAATCAGCCCCAGCATTTT
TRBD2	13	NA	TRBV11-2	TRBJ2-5	CASSASGKETQYF	TGTGCCAGCAGCGCTAGCGGGAAAGAGACCCAGTACTTC
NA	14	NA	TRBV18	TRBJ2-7	CASSPWGSPYEQYF	TGTGCCAGCTCACCCTGGGGCTCGCCCTACGAGCAGTACTTC
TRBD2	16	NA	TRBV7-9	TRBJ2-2	CASSPRLAGAGGELFF	TGTGCCAGCAGCCCGCGACTAGCGGGAGCTGGCGGGGAGCTGTTTTTT
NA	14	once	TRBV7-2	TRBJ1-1	CASSLQSMNTEAFF	TGTGCCAGCAGCTTACAGTCAATGAACACTGAAGCTTTCTTT
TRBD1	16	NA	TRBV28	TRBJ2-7	CASSLIWGQGTHEQYF	TGTGCCAGCAGTTTAATTTGGGGACAGGGTACCCACGAGCAGTACTTC
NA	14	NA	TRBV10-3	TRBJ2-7	CAISAQSRWDEQYF	TGTGCCATCAGTGCCCAGTCCCGTTGGGACGAGCAGTACTTC
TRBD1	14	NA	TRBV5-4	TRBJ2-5	CASKERGRQETQYF	TGTGCCAGCAAGGAGAGGGGGCGTCAAGAGACCCAGTACTTC
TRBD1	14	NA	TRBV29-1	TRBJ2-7	CSIKPGGTSYEQYF	TGCAGCATAAAACCAGGGGGCACTTCCTACGAGCAGTACTTC
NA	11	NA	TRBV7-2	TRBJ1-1	CASSLHTEAFF	TGTGCCAGCAGCCTTCACACTGAAGCTTTCTTT